The 22 T cell receptor beta chains below all came from one sample that was sequenced in a study of identical twins. TCRdb reanalysed the 5' RACE reads using MiXCR and keeps one entry per CDR3 protein. The table records roughly 750,000 distinct CDR3 sequences, 21% of them present only once. The same specimen was also included in a second study, on T cells expressing NK-cell markers.

The sequenced material came from PBMCs. The source of these receptors is a woman aged 18-29 years in good health.

This clonotype was counted a few times. This chain joins TRBV20-1 and TRBJ2-3; D is perhaps TRBD2 (6 bases). V lost 6 bases, J lost 0 bases, and 13 bases lay in between. CDR1 is DFQATT, CDR2 SNEGSKA, per germline (reference sequence). This CDR3 has 14 amino acids. CDR3 sequence reads: CSAYSGPSTDTQYF. The CDR3 nucleotides read TGCAGTGCGTACAGCGGGCCTAGCACAGATACGCAGTATTTT.

This chain uses TRBV6-1 with TRBJ1-2, with 10 bases lining up with TRBD1. Trimming cost V 6 bases and J 8 bases; bases outside gene matches: 6. Germline assignment: CDR1 MNHNS and CDR2 SASEGT. The CDR3 spans 13 residues. The CDR3 loop reads CASRRQGADGYTF. The CDR3 nucleotides are TGTGCCAGCAGACGACAGGGGGCGGACGGCTACACCTTC.

V gene TRBV6-1 combines with J gene TRBJ1-5, with 8 bases that match TRBD1. Trimming removed 6 bases from V and 6 bases from J; junction bases left unmatched: 7. This CDR3 has 14 amino acids. Germline CDR1 reads MNHNS; CDR2 reads SASEGT. Here the CDR3 reads CASSLDRVGQPQHF. The CDR3 region has the DNA TGTGCCAGCAGCCTGGACAGGGTGGGTCAGCCCCAGCATTTT.

The chain carries TRBV29-1 and TRBJ1-5, with unresolved D. Trimming removed 5 bases from V and 5 bases from J, with 13 bases in between. The CDR3 contains 13 residues. Per germline, CDR1 SQVTM and CDR2 ANQGSEA. The CDR3 spells CSVRPVFYQPQHF. CDR3 in DNA: TGCAGCGTTCGGCCGGTGTTTTATCAGCCCCAGCATTTT.

Ten or more counts support this clonotype. The V and J genes are TRBV12-3 or TRBV12-4 and TRBJ2-1, with D perhaps matching TRBD1 (6 bases). V shed 7 bases and J shed 5 bases, with 15 bases lying between them. CDR3 length equals 14 residues. The CDR3 DNA sequence: TGTGCCAGCACCGTCGGGACATCGGACAATGAGCAGTTCTTC. Residues: CASTVGTSDNEQFF.

Comments on this clonotype: This may come from a read error, since a much larger clone is one base off. The V and J genes are TRBV2 and TRBJ2-7; 8 nucleotides align to TRBD1. Trimming took 6 bases from V and 2 from J; bases not matched to a gene: 0. The CDR3 has 12 amino acids. Germline V gene sequence: CDR1 SNHLY, CDR2 FYNNEI. The DNA for the CDR3 is TGTGCCAGCAGGGGACAGGCCTACGAGCAGTACTTC. Translating it yields CASRGQAYEQYF.

This clonotype turned up a few times. The genes are TRBV6-5 and TRBJ1-2; weak D call: TRBD1 (6 bases). The germline V gene has CDR1 MNHEY and CDR2 SVGAGI. The CDR3 consists of 17 residues. V lost 0 bases, J lost 4 bases, and 18 bases lay in between. This CDR3 is CASSYSAWSGDPYGYTF. The CDR3 nucleotides are TGTGCCAGCAGTTACTCGGCGTGGTCAGGGGATCCCTATGGCTACACCTTC.

This clonotype has only a few counts. This chain links TRBV2 with TRBJ2-5, with 7 positions matching TRBD2. Per germline, CDR1 SNHLY and CDR2 FYNNEI. Germline trimming cut 8 bases from V and 5 bases from J; bases unmatched to any gene: 14. The CDR3 contains 15 residues. The CDR3, as DNA: TGTGCCAGCTGGAGCGGGAACTACATCAGTGAGACCCAGTACTTC. As protein: CASWSGNYISETQYF.

This clonotype was counted a few times. The J gene is TRBJ2-2, the V gene TRBV28; the match to TRBD1 covers 7 bases. Germline V gives CDR1 MDHEN, CDR2 SYDVKM. Trimming took 5 bases from V and 1 from J; bases not matched to a gene: 7. The CDR3 is 16 amino acids. CDR3 DNA: TGTGCCAGCAGTCTGACAGGGCTTGTGAACACCGGGGAGCTGTTTTTT. This encodes CASSLTGLVNTGELFF.

The V and J genes are TRBV12-3 or TRBV12-4 and TRBJ1-2, with D unresolved. The V end was cut by 6 bases, the J end by 7 bases, with 15 bases between. The CDR3 contains 13 residues. The CDR3 DNA reads TGTGCCAGCAGACCCGCCGGGAGTAGTGGCTACACCTTC. This gives the protein CASRPAGSSGYTF.

This clonotype has just one count. The chain links TRBV20-1 to TRBJ2-7, with 14 bases that match TRBD2. This CDR3 has 14 amino acids. Germline values: CDR1 DFQATT, CDR2 SNEGSKA (reference sequence). The V gene end was trimmed by 5 bases and the J gene end by 2 bases; junction bases not matched to a gene: 2. The CDR3 region is CSAGTSGGTYEQYF. In DNA form, the CDR3 reads TGCAGTGCTGGGACTAGCGGGGGAACCTACGAGCAGTACTTC.

This clonotype was observed a handful of times. This chain connects TRBV20-1 to TRBJ2-5, with 7 bases that match TRBD2. J lost 5 bases, V lost 6 bases, and 15 bases had no gene match. Germline loops: CDR1 DFQATT, CDR2 SNEGSKA (reference sequence). This CDR3 contains 15 residues. For the CDR3, the DNA is TGCAGTGCCCCCCGGGGAAGCGGGGATGGGGAGACCCAGTACTTC. Translating it yields CSAPRGSGDGETQYF.

The chain joins TRBV11-2 to TRBJ2-1; D remains unclear. This CDR3 region has 13 residues. The germline V and J ends were trimmed by 6 bases and 8 bases, with 14 bases remaining between them. The V gene's germline CDR1 is SGHAT and CDR2 FQNNGV. This CDR3 reads CASRVYLADEQFF. CDR3 DNA sequence: TGTGCCAGCAGAGTGTACTTGGCTGATGAGCAGTTCTTC.

A remark on this clonotype: This could be a read error, since a much larger clone is one nucleotide away. The chain uses TRBV20-1 and TRBJ2-7; maybe TRBD2 (5 bases). The germline gives CDR1 DFQATT, CDR2 SNEGSKA (reference sequence). The CDR3 sequence is 14 residues long. The CDR3 region is CSARDMGSSYKQYF. CDR3 nucleotide sequence: TGCAGTGCTAGAGATATGGGGAGCTCCTACAAGCAGTACTTC.

The CDR3 nucleotides read TGCAGCGTTGATCAGTTAATGCAGTATTTT. Translated, it gives CSVDQLMQYF. The rearrangement uses TRBV29-1 and TRBJ2-3; D uncertain. V was pared by 3 bases and J by 11 bases, with 9 bases between. Germline V lookup: CDR1 SQVTM, CDR2 ANQGSEA. The CDR3 extends over 10 amino acids.

This clonotype was detected a few times. The rearrangement joins TRBV12-3 or TRBV12-4 to TRBJ1-2; D not certain. This CDR3 has 12 amino acids. V was trimmed by 9 bases and J by 4 bases, leaving 12 bases between them. The CDR3 coding sequence is TGTGCCAGTACAACAGAATCCTATGGCTACACCTTC. Amino acid sequence: CASTTESYGYTF.

The rearrangement joins TRBV29-1 to TRBJ2-4; 8 nucleotides line up with TRBD1. The CDR3 runs to 17 residues. V lost 6 bases and J lost 1; bases outside the gene matches: 14. Germline V gene sequence: CDR1 SQVTM, CDR2 ANQGSEA. The chain's CDR3 is CSVTPGTGDRAKNIQYF. The CDR3 DNA reads TGCAGCGTAACCCCCGGGACAGGAGACAGGGCCAAAAACATTCAGTACTTC.

In this sample, this clonotype turned up once. The V gene is TRBV2, the J gene TRBJ2-2; TRBD2 aligns across 9 bases. The CDR3 length is 14 residues. V shed 6 bases and J 6 bases; nucleotides not matched to a gene: 5. Germline CDR1 and CDR2: SNHLY and FYNNEI. The CDR3 protein is CASRRGGLSGELFF. In DNA form, the CDR3 reads TGTGCCAGCAGGCGGGGGGGCCTCTCCGGGGAGCTGTTTTTT.

The chain recombines TRBV5-5 with TRBJ1-3, with D possibly TRBD1 on 5 matching bases. Trimming stripped 0 bases from V and 0 bases from J, with 10 bases between. In germline, CDR1 is SGHKS, CDR2 YYEKEE (reference sequence). The length of the CDR3 is 16 residues. CDR3 coding DNA: TGTGCCAGCAGCTTGGCCAGGGACGCCTCTGGAAACACCATATATTTT. Translated: CASSLARDASGNTIYF.

V gene TRBV27 combines with J gene TRBJ2-4; either TRBD1 or TRBD2 may fit D (5 bases each). Germline V gives CDR1 MNHEY, CDR2 SMNVEV (reference sequence). The germline V and J ends were trimmed by 4 bases and 2 bases, with 12 bases remaining between them. The CDR3 consists of 15 residues. The CDR3 DNA reads TGTGCCAGCAGTTCCAAGTGGGGACCCAAAAACATTCAGTACTTC. Protein sequence: CASSSKWGPKNIQYF.

This clonotype was seen at least ten times. V is TRBV7-9 and J is TRBJ2-1, with unresolved D. The CDR3 is made up of 12 amino acids. The V gene lost 2 bases and the J gene lost 9 bases, with 8 bases spanning the gap. Germline CDR1 SEHNR, CDR2 FQNEAQ (reference sequence). CDR3 coding DNA: TGTGCCAGCAGCTTAATAGCCCCTGAGCAGTTCTTC. This encodes CASSLIAPEQFF.

CDR3 protein: CSPRGDGNTIYF. The CDR3 nucleotides are TGCAGCCCCAGGGGTGATGGAAACACCATATATTTT. This rearrangement joins TRBV29-1 to TRBJ1-3, with D tentatively TRBD1 (6 bases). CDR1 and CDR2 from the germline V gene are SQVTM and ANQGSEA. Trimming pared 8 bases from V and 3 bases from J, leaving 11 bases between. This CDR3 is 12 amino acids long.